One and the same sample provided the 5 T cell receptor beta chains below, sequenced in a study of blood T cell repertoires in COVID-19. The repertoire was sequenced with immunoSEQ multiplex PCR; TCRdb's copy has only in-frame clones and lacks some. The sample has about 33,000 clones; 75% to 90% are singletons. The sequencing sample was made of peripheral blood. The receptors were sampled from a woman at least 80 years old with active or convalescent COVID-19.

In this sample, this clone turned up once. The rearrangement joins TRBV9 to TRBJ2-2; 12 positions agree with TRBD2. Germline CDR1 SGDLS, CDR2 YYNGEE. V dropped 3 bases and J dropped 2; count of bases not matched to a gene: 5. CDR3 length: 17 residues. The CDR3 DNA is TGTGCCAGCAGCGAAGGACTAGCGGGGCTCAACACCGGGGAGCTGTTTTTT. Residues: CASSEGLAGLNTGELFF.

The sample holds a few counts of this clone. The gene calls are TRBV3-1 (or the pseudogene TRBV3-2) and TRBJ2-1; D may be TRBD2 (5 bases). Germline CDR1 reads LGHDT; CDR2 reads YNNKEL (reference sequence). The CDR3 has 12 amino acids. Trimming stripped 1 base from V and 9 bases from J, with 7 bases between. The CDR3 region has the DNA TGTGCCAGCAGCCAAGTTGCGGGTGAGCAGTTCTTC. It is translated as CASSQVAGEQFF.

The chain combines TRBV6-1 with TRBJ1-5; 9 nucleotides match TRBD1. This CDR3 is 18 amino acids long. V was clipped by 1 base and J by 3 bases; unmatched bases: 10. The V gene's germline CDR1 is MNHNS and CDR2 SASEGT. The CDR3 coding sequence is TGTGCCAGCAGTGAAGTGTTAACAGGGGGCGGCTACAATCAGCCCCAGCATTTT. It is translated as CASSEVLTGGGYNQPQHF.

The J gene is TRBJ2-2, the V gene TRBV6-5; 7 positions match TRBD1. The CDR3 consists of 14 residues. J was trimmed by 5 bases and V by 8 bases; bases with no gene match: 8. Germline-derived CDR1 and CDR2 are MNHEY and SVGAGI. The CDR3 sequence is CASSRGTDTGELFF. The CDR3 DNA follows: TGTGCCAGCTCCCGAGGGACAGATACCGGGGAGCTGTTTTTT.

This clone occurred once. This chain connects TRBV3-1 (or the pseudogene TRBV3-2) to TRBJ2-1, with 11 bases identical to TRBD2. Trimming cost V 5 bases and J 0 bases; bases outside gene matches: 12. Germline V gives CDR1 LGHDT, CDR2 YNNKEL (reference sequence). This CDR3 has 19 amino acids. The CDR3 DNA is TGTGCCAGCAGCGGCACGGCACTAGCGGGGGTAATCTCCTACAATGAGCAGTTCTTC. It translates to CASSGTALAGVISYNEQFF.